This T cell receptor (beta chain) was recovered during a study of T-cell memory formation after mild COVID-19. As for the study in general: There were largely donor-specific TCR clusters. Overall study findings and caveats: Memory sampled before infection contained some responding clones, suggesting cross-reactive memory joined.

CDR3 size: 15 residues. Germline CDR1 and CDR2: SGHRS and YFSETQ. V dropped 1 base and J dropped 5 bases, with 12 bases sitting between them. TCRdb ran MiXCR on the 5' RACE reads and lists one entry per CDR3 protein. Found here are under 300,000 distinct CDR3 sequences, roughly a tenth of them singletons; the top ten hold roughly 21%. Only a few counts were recorded for this clonotype. The antigen is undetermined. The sequence was obtained from a man aged 18 to 30 who had mild COVID-19 (a few samples of this study predate the infection). Cell type and time point are not known. This chain links TRBV5-1 with TRBJ1-4, with D possibly TRBD1 on 6 matching bases. What was sequenced was PBMCs or a T cell subset sorted from them (not recorded which). CDR3: CASSLSGTRNEKLFF. The CDR3 DNA follows: TGCGCCAGCAGCTTGTCCGGGACAAGGAATGAAAAACTGTTTTTT. Drawing the rest from reference TRBV5-1 and TRBJ1-4, the complete variable domain is KAGVTQTPRYLIKTRGQQVTLSCSPISGHRSVSWYQQTPGQGLQFLFEYFSETQRNKGNFPGRFSGRQFSNSRSEMNVSTLELGDSALYLCASSLSGTRNEKLFFGSGTQLSVL.